Listed here are 30 T cell receptor beta chains from one sample, sequenced in a study of T cells in women clearing cervical HPV infection. Clones were read by immunoSEQ multiplex PCR, and TCRdb kept only the in-frame ones, dropping some. Seen in this sample are about 14,000 clones; the ten most common clones hold under 9%. Sample: blood buffy coat. These receptors were obtained from a woman between 18 and 75 years old with a cervical HPV16 infection that either progressed to CIN3+ or cleared (not recorded which).

In regard to this clone: The sequence runs out 3 residues before the end of the CDR3; the remainder is reconstructed from the germline J gene. J is TRBJ2-7 and V is TRBV2; 11 bases align to TRBD2. The V and J ends lost 9 bases and 6 bases, in that order; junction bases with no gene match: 10. The CDR3 length is 14 residues. The germline V gene has CDR1 SNHLY and CDR2 FYNNEI. CDR3: CASNPGTSGGEQYF. CDR3 DNA, as far as it was read: TGTGCCAGTAACCCCGGGACTAGCGGTGGCGAG.

Worth noting for this clone: The CDR3 extends 3 residues past the end of the read, so its final part is completed from the germline J gene. The rearrangement uses TRBV12-3 or TRBV12-4 and TRBJ2-5; TRBD2 aligns across 9 bases. The CDR3 sequence is 15 residues long. Unmatched junction bases numbered 8, after V lost 5 bases and J lost 4 bases. This CDR3 reads CASSRPGTSRETQYF. Partial CDR3 DNA: TGTGCCAGCAGTCGGCCCGGGACTAGCAGAGAGACC.

With respect to this clone: The observed sequence ends 3 residues before the CDR3 terminus, with the missing tail filled in from the germline J gene. This chain uses TRBV20-1 with TRBJ1-2; 9 bases are a match to TRBD1. Germline V CDR1 and CDR2: DFQATT, SNEGSKA (reference sequence). After removal of 0 bases from V and 4 bases from J, the junction contained 9 bases not matched to a gene. The CDR3 loop spans 16 amino acids. The CDR3 here is CSARDLGTGSFYGYTF. Partial CDR3 DNA: TGCAGTGCTAGAGATCTTGGGACAGGGTCGTTCTATGGC.

With regard to this clone: The CDR3 end lies 3 residues beyond the end of the read and is filled in from the germline J gene. V and J are TRBV20-1 and TRBJ2-1; 9 bases agree with TRBD2. The junction had 17 bases not matched to a gene; V was cut back by 6 bases and J by 2 bases. The CDR3 runs 18 residues. Germline V gene data show CDR1 as DFQATT and CDR2 as SNEGSKA (reference sequence). The CDR3 DNA, read in part, is TGCAGTGCCACCTATCTAGCGGGAACTACTTGGGCCTACAATGAG. Amino acid sequence: CSATYLAGTTWAYNE. The complete CDR3 reads CSATYLAGTTWAYNEQFF.

Worth noting for this clone: The junction and the germline gene differ at one end; a read error may be behind it. The read falls 3 residues short of the CDR3 end, and the missing part is taken from the germline J gene. The sample contains more than one DNA sequence encoding this CDR3. The chain recombines TRBV7-2 with TRBJ1-3; tentative D call: TRBD1 (6 bases). The CDR3 has 15 amino acids. Germline CDR1 SGHTA, CDR2 FQGNSA. The part of the CDR3 DNA that was read is TGTGCCACCTCGGAGGACAGTCGCTCTGGAAACACA. Its protein product is CATSEDSRSGNT. The whole CDR3 sequence reads CATSEDSRSGNTIYF.

To note about this clone: Read sequence stops 3 residues before the CDR3 end, and the germline J gene provides the missing end. V and J are TRBV28 and TRBJ2-2; 13 bases map to TRBD2. V lost 6 bases and J lost 0; bases outside the gene matches: 7. The CDR3 is 18 amino acids. The V gene's germline CDR1 is MDHEN and CDR2 SYDVKM. The sequenced CDR3 bases are TGTGCCAGCAGACTAGCGGGAGGGTTGGCCTCGAACACCGGGGAG. It is translated as CASRLAGGLASNTGE. Given in full, the CDR3 is CASRLAGGLASNTGELFF.

A remark on this clone: The sequenced fragment ends 3 residues before the CDR3 boundary, so the rest is inferred from the germline J gene. This rearrangement joins TRBV19 to TRBJ2-3; the D gene could be TRBD1 or TRBD2 (6 bases each). The CDR3 is 15 residues long. V lost 1 base and J lost 7, with 15 bases in between. Germline-derived CDR1 and CDR2 are LNHDA and SQIVND (reference sequence). The covered CDR3 bases are TGTGCCAGTAGTATAGTGGGTGGAGGGGGTCATACG. It translates to CASSIVGGGGHT. The entire CDR3 reads CASSIVGGGGHTQYF.

A word on this clone: The observed sequence ends 3 residues before the CDR3 terminus, with the missing tail filled in from the germline J gene. J is TRBJ2-3 and V is TRBV29-1, with D possibly TRBD1 on 6 matching bases. The CDR3 sequence is 16 residues long. The V gene's germline CDR1 is SQVTM and CDR2 ANQGSEA. This CDR3 is CSANKGDGLSNQPQYF. The CDR3 bases that were read are TGCAGCGCAAACAAGGGGGACGGGCTTAGCAATCAGCCG.

In terms of frequency, this clone is medium-sized. From the germline J gene comes the end of the CDR3, since the read stops 3 residues before it. V and J are TRBV18 and TRBJ2-7; D remains unclear. The germline CDR1 and CDR2 sequences are KGHSH and LQKENI. V lost 3 bases and J lost 6, with 12 bases in between. The CDR3 contains 13 residues. The sequenced part of the CDR3 DNA is TGTGCCAGCTCACCCTCCCAAACTTCCGAG. It specifies CASSPSQTSE. The full CDR3 is CASSPSQTSEQYF.

CDR3 sequence reads: CASSLSGSPLHF. The CDR3 bases that were read are TGTGCCAGCAGTTTATCGGGTTCACCC. The chain recombines TRBV12-3 or TRBV12-4 with TRBJ1-6; D unresolved. The read halts 3 residues ahead of the CDR3 end, with the missing end drawn from the germline J gene. Trimming removed 2 bases at V and 9 bases at J, with 5 bases between. The CDR3 consists of 12 residues.

About this clone itself: The read gets to within 3 residues of the CDR3 end, and the germline J gene fills in the rest. The rearrangement links TRBV2 to TRBJ1-5, with D maybe TRBD1 (6 bases). CDR1 SNHLY and CDR2 FYNNEI come from the germline V gene. This CDR3 has 13 amino acids. Trimming removed 7 bases at V and 4 bases at J, with 11 bases between. The CDR3 reads CASTGTGNQPQHF. CDR3 bases read: TGTGCCAGCACTGGAACAGGGAATCAGCCC.

With respect to this clone: Coverage ceases 3 residues before the CDR3 finishes, and the germline J gene fills in the end. The chain couples TRBV7-3 to TRBJ2-2; 8 bases are shared with TRBD1. This CDR3 spans 14 amino acids. Germline V gives CDR1 SGHTA, CDR2 FQGTGA. Here the CDR3 reads CASSFTGGNSPLFF. The sequenced part of the CDR3 DNA is TGTGCCAGCAGCTTTACAGGGGGTAATTCACCG.

This CDR3 reads CASRLRQGGQETQYF. The covered CDR3 bases are TGTGCCAGCAGGCTCCGTCAGGGTGGCCAAGAGACG. The chain has TRBV25-1 and TRBJ2-3, with a weak D call TRBD1 (5 bases). With the read ending 3 residues before the CDR3 end, the germline J gene is used to fill in that end. This CDR3 is built from 15 residues. The germline CDR1 and CDR2 sequences are MGHDK and SYGVNS.

With respect to this clone: The read terminates 3 residues ahead of where the CDR3 ends, so the germline J gene completes it. This chain uses TRBV12-3 or TRBV12-4 with TRBJ2-7; TRBD2 aligns across 16 bases. The CDR3 extends over 15 amino acids. V was pared by 5 bases and J by 2 bases, with 0 bases of the junction left unmatched. The DNA read from the CDR3 is TGTGCCAGCAGTGGGACTAGCGGGAGGGCCTACGAG. This sequence encodes CASSGTSGRAYE. The entire CDR3 protein is CASSGTSGRAYEQYF.

Details on this clone: The CDR3 end lies 3 residues beyond the end of the read and is filled in from the germline J gene. The chain links TRBV29-1 to TRBJ2-7, with 9 bases matching TRBD2. CDR3 length: 14 amino acids. J was trimmed by 3 bases and V by 4 bases; bases with no gene match: 7. The germline V gene has CDR1 SQVTM and CDR2 ANQGSEA. The sequenced part of the CDR3 DNA is TGCAGCGTTGTGGTTAGCGGGAGTCTCTACGAG. The encoded protein is CSVVVSGSLYE. The complete CDR3 protein is CSVVVSGSLYEQYF.

Concerning this clone: The read halts 3 residues ahead of the CDR3 end, with the missing end drawn from the germline J gene. The chain couples TRBV5-1 to TRBJ2-7, with 9 bases that match TRBD1. The germline gives CDR1 SGHRS, CDR2 YFSETQ. The J segment lost 5 bases and the V segment lost 2 bases, leaving 5 bases of the junction unmatched. CDR3 length equals 14 residues. The DNA read from the CDR3 is TGCGCCAGCAGCTTACAGGGGGCGCGAGACGAG. Protein product: CASSLQGARDE. The entire CDR3 protein is CASSLQGARDEQYF.

A note on this clone: The missing CDR3 end, 3 residues past where the read stops, is filled in from the germline J gene. This chain uses TRBV10-3 with TRBJ1-1; 7 nucleotides line up with TRBD1. The CDR3 covers 14 residues. The junction had 11 bases not matched to a gene; V was cut back by 9 bases and J by 4 bases. The germline gives CDR1 ENHRY, CDR2 SYGVKD. This chain's CDR3 is CAITSTGPITEAFF. The covered CDR3 bases are TGTGCCATAACATCGACAGGGCCGATCACTGAA.

Comments on this clone: The read gets to within 3 residues of the CDR3 end, and the germline J gene fills in the rest. The chain has TRBV28 and TRBJ2-7, with 8 bases matching TRBD2. Trimming took 6 bases from V and 2 from J; bases not matched to a gene: 12. Germline V lookup: CDR1 MDHEN, CDR2 SYDVKM. The CDR3 is made up of 16 amino acids. The sequenced part of the CDR3 DNA is TGTGCCAGCAGGGGGGGAATAGCGGGGAACACCTACGAG. Translation gives CASRGGIAGNTYE. The CDR3 reads in full as CASRGGIAGNTYEQYF. The full variable domain, in which reference TRBV28 and TRBJ2-7 provide the parts outside the CDR3, is DVKVTQSSRYLVKRTGEKVFLECVQDMDHENMFWYRQDPGLGLRLIYFSYDVKMKEKGDIPEGYSVSREKKERFSLILESASTNQTSMYLCASRGGIAGNTYEQYFGPGTRLTVT.

Regarding this clone: The read is 3 residues too short to cover the CDR3 end, so that end is filled in from the germline J gene. V usage is TRBV4-2 and J usage is TRBJ2-7; 7 nucleotides agree with TRBD2. J gave up 0 bases and V 1 base, and 6 bases lay outside the gene matches. Germline-derived CDR1 and CDR2 are LGHNA and YNFKEQ. The CDR3 runs to 16 residues. Partial CDR3 DNA: TGTGCCAGCAGCCAAGGTGGTAGCGGGTCCTCCTACGAG. It specifies CASSQGGSGSSYE. The entire CDR3 protein is CASSQGGSGSSYEQYF.

The chain's CDR3 is CSARQGLGDQPQHF. The CDR3 DNA, read in part, is TGCAGTGCTAGGCAGGGGCTGGGGGATCAGCCC. The gene calls are TRBV20-1 and TRBJ1-5; D perhaps matches TRBD1 (6 bases). The CDR3 goes on 3 residues after the read ends, and that part is filled in from the germline J gene. This CDR3 region has 14 residues. Trimming took off 3 bases at V and 5 bases at J, with 14 bases between the two ends. Germline CDR1 and CDR2: DFQATT and SNEGSKA (reference sequence).

Worth noting for this clone: The CDR3 end is not reached by the read, which stops 3 residues before it; the germline J gene fills it in. The gene calls are TRBV19 and TRBJ1-2; TRBD1 matches at 7 bases. In germline, CDR1 is LNHDA, CDR2 SQIVND (reference sequence). The CDR3 consists of 14 residues. V lost 6 bases and J lost 3; bases outside the gene matches: 7. The CDR3: CASRGTAGHYGYTF. The part of the CDR3 DNA that was read is TGTGCCAGTAGGGGGACAGCCGGACACTATGGC.

The sequenced CDR3 bases are TGCAGTGCTAGAAAGACTAGCGGGCTTACCTACGAG. This gives the protein CSARKTSGLTYE. The CDR3 in its entirety is CSARKTSGLTYEQYF. The gene calls are TRBV20-1 and TRBJ2-7, with 10 bases identical to TRBD2. The CDR3 end lies 3 residues beyond the end of the read and is filled in from the germline J gene. This CDR3 region has 15 residues. V trimming: 2 bases; J trimming: 2 bases; junction bases outside the gene matches: 6. Germline V gene data show CDR1 as DFQATT and CDR2 as SNEGSKA (reference sequence).

With respect to this clone: The read ends 3 residues shy of where the CDR3 ends; the end is completed using the germline J gene. The rearrangement links TRBV28 to TRBJ2-7; D is tentatively TRBD1 or TRBD2 (6 bases each). The CDR3 runs 14 residues. Per the germline V gene, CDR1 is MDHEN and CDR2 is SYDVKM. Trimming took 1 base from V and 6 from J, leaving 13 bases between them. Here the CDR3 reads CASSLYPQGGEQYF. Partial CDR3 DNA: TGTGCCAGCAGTTTATATCCACAGGGAGGCGAG.

Regarding this clone: The read terminates 3 residues ahead of where the CDR3 ends, so the germline J gene completes it. The chain carries TRBV10-3 and TRBJ2-7, with D perhaps matching TRBD2 (6 bases). Germline V gene lookup returns CDR1 ENHRY and CDR2 SYGVKD. Trimming shortened V by 0 bases and J by 0 bases, and 12 bases separated the two germline ends. This CDR3 is 16 amino acids long. Partial CDR3 DNA: TGTGCCATCAGTGAGTCACGGGGGATAGCCTCCTACGAG. It specifies CAISESRGIASYE. The entire CDR3 protein is CAISESRGIASYEQYF.

As to this clone: The read finishes 3 residues shy of the CDR3 end, and the germline J gene is used to complete it. This chain uses TRBV19 with TRBJ2-4, with D perhaps matching TRBD2 (5 bases). This CDR3 is built from 14 residues. Germline CDR1 and CDR2: LNHDA and SQIVND (reference sequence). The CDR3 region is CASSSQSADYGQYF. Partial CDR3 DNA: TGTGCCAGTAGTTCTCAATCAGCCGACTATGGT. Supplemented by reference TRBV19 and TRBJ2-4, the full variable domain reads DGGITQSPKYLFRKEGQNVTLSCEQNLNHDAMYWYRQDPGQGLRLIYYSQIVNDFQKGDIAEGYSVSREKKESFPLTVTSAQKNPTAFYLCASSSQSADYGQYFGAGTRLSVL.

A remark on this clone: From the germline J gene comes the end of the CDR3, since the read stops 3 residues before it. The V gene is TRBV6-2 or TRBV6-3, the J gene TRBJ2-1; TRBD2 matches at 9 bases. Trimming took 6 bases from V and 3 from J; bases not matched to a gene: 9. Germline V gene data show CDR1 as MNHEY and CDR2 as SVGEGT. This CDR3 has 16 residues. This CDR3 reads CASRSSGRGGYNEQFF. The covered CDR3 bases are TGTGCCAGCAGATCCTCCGGGCGGGGGGGCTACAATGAG.

By frequency, this clone registers medium-sized (0.01 to 0.1%). The junction departs from germline at one end; a sequencing error may be responsible. From the germline J gene comes the end of the CDR3, since the read stops 3 residues before it. The rearrangement joins TRBV4-2 to TRBJ2-2, with D unresolved. The length of the CDR3 is 15 residues. Germline V gives CDR1 LGHNA, CDR2 YNFKEQ. The DNA read from the CDR3 is TGCGCCAGCAGCCAAGATCTTGGCGGCACCGGGGAG. It encodes CASSQDLGGTGE. The whole CDR3 region reads CASSQDLGGTGELFF.

With regard to this clone: Coverage ceases 3 residues before the CDR3 finishes, and the germline J gene fills in the end. V and J are TRBV20-1 and TRBJ2-3, with D possibly matching TRBD1 (7 bases). The CDR3 has 14 residues. Germline CDR1 and CDR2: DFQATT and SNEGSKA (reference sequence). The CDR3 bases that were read are TGCAGTGCTAGTATGGGGGGAATGGGACAGCCG. Translating gives CSASMGGMGQP. The complete CDR3 sequence is CSASMGGMGQPQYF.

As to this clone: Coverage ceases 3 residues before the CDR3 finishes, and the germline J gene fills in the end. The V and J genes are TRBV7-9 and TRBJ2-4, with D hard to call. Germline loops: CDR1 SEHNR, CDR2 FQNEAQ (reference sequence). This CDR3 spans 12 amino acids. The sequenced CDR3 bases are TGTGCCAGCAGCTTAAATTTCGCCGGT. Its translation: CASSLNFAG. The full CDR3 protein reads CASSLNFAGQYF.

This CDR3 reads CASSGRQGAYGYTF. The sequenced part of the CDR3 DNA is TGTGCCAGCAGTGGACGACAGGGGGCGTATGGC. The genes are TRBV6-1 and TRBJ1-2; 10 bases are shared with TRBD1. The read terminates 3 residues before the CDR3 end, so the remaining end is supplied by the germline J gene. V gave up 4 bases and J gave up 5 bases; unmatched junction bases: 4. CDR1 MNHNS and CDR2 SASEGT come from the germline V gene. The CDR3 runs to 14 residues.